Below, 25 T cell receptor beta chains from the same sample are listed, as sequenced in a study of identical twins. TCRdb ran MiXCR on the 5' RACE reads and lists one entry per CDR3 protein. This repertoire shows 1,800,000 or so distinct CDR3 sequences, under 35% found once; its top ten account for around 0.25%. The sequenced sample consisted of cord blood. These TCRs come from a newborn girl in good health.

This clonotype showed up many times. CDR3 sequence: CASSTGAKNIQYF. DNA of the CDR3: TGTGCCAGCAGTACAGGGGCCAAAAACATTCAGTACTTC. The chain recombines TRBV28 with TRBJ2-4; D is perhaps TRBD1 (6 bases). Germline V lookup: CDR1 MDHEN, CDR2 SYDVKM. The V end was cut by 5 bases, the J end by 1 base, with 6 bases between. This CDR3 is 13 amino acids long.

J is TRBJ1-2 and V is TRBV5-1; D is ambiguous. This CDR3 region has 14 residues. V lost 2 bases and J lost 2, with 10 bases in between. CDR1 and CDR2 (germline): SGHRS, YFSETQ. CDR3 coding DNA: TGCGCCAGCAGCTTCCAAGAGGTGAACTATGGCTACACCTTC. It encodes CASSFQEVNYGYTF.

The rearrangement uses TRBV20-1 and TRBJ1-2, with 7 bases aligning to TRBD1. J lost 8 bases, V lost 5 bases, and 14 bases had no gene match. CDR1 is DFQATT, CDR2 SNEGSKA, per germline (reference sequence). The CDR3 extends over 14 amino acids. The CDR3 spells CSASARQGVGGYTF. The DNA of the CDR3 is TGCAGTGCTTCCGCCCGACAGGGAGTCGGGGGCTACACCTTC.

CDR3 protein: CATSDLGGVYTF. The CDR3 DNA reads as TGTGCCACCAGTGATTTGGGAGGGGTCTACACCTTC. V gene TRBV24-1 combines with J gene TRBJ1-2, with D perhaps matching TRBD1 (5 bases). Germline-derived CDR1 and CDR2 are KGHDR and SFDVKD. The ends were cut back, 0 bases at V and 10 bases at J, with 8 bases in the middle. The CDR3 contains 12 residues.

The table lists this clonotype with a few counts. The chain couples TRBV6-1 to TRBJ1-1; 7 nucleotides line up with TRBD1. Germline trimming cut 1 base from V and 4 bases from J; bases unmatched to any gene: 6. There are 15 residues in the CDR3. Germline V gene sequence: CDR1 MNHNS, CDR2 SASEGT. The CDR3 sequence is CASSEDRGWGTEAFF. The DNA of the CDR3 is TGTGCCAGCAGTGAAGACAGGGGTTGGGGCACTGAAGCTTTCTTT.

The chain is built from TRBV29-1 and TRBJ2-1, with D perhaps matching TRBD2 (7 bases). The length of the CDR3 is 16 residues. Germline V gene sequence: CDR1 SQVTM, CDR2 ANQGSEA. The V end was cut by 6 bases, the J end by 2 bases, with 20 bases between. The CDR3 here is CSVGAPGLFPYNEQFF. The CDR3 DNA follows: TGCAGCGTGGGGGCGCCGGGACTATTTCCCTACAATGAGCAGTTCTTC.

This clonotype showed up just a few times. An end of the junction differs from the germline gene, which may be a read error. The chain is built from TRBV5-1 and TRBJ2-3; 11 nucleotides align to TRBD2. Germline values: CDR1 SGHRS, CDR2 YFSETQ. CDR3 size: 14 residues. The CDR3 is CASSGLAGTDMQYF. As DNA, the CDR3 is TGCGCCAGCAGCGGACTAGCGGGCACAGATATGCAGTATTTT.

The genes are TRBV5-4 and TRBJ2-5, with TRBD2 matching over 10 bases. The CDR3 is 17 amino acids. Unmatched junction bases numbered 11, after V lost 1 base and J lost 5 bases. In germline, CDR1 is SGHNT, CDR2 YYREEE (reference sequence). The CDR3 sequence is CASSLKVTSGTLETQYF. The DNA of the CDR3 is TGTGCCAGCAGCTTGAAGGTTACTAGCGGGACGCTGGAGACCCAGTACTTC.

At least ten counts were recorded for this clonotype. This chain joins TRBV29-1 and TRBJ1-1; D might be TRBD1 (5 bases). CDR3 length equals 14 residues. V lost 3 bases and J 4 bases, leaving 15 bases between the germline ends. Germline CDR1 is SQVTM and CDR2 is ANQGSEA. The CDR3 region has the DNA TGCAGCGTTGAGGACAAGGAGGGGACCACTGAAGCTTTCTTT. It translates to CSVEDKEGTTEAFF.

The CDR3 protein is CASSSRSGTADTQYF. CDR3 coding DNA: TGCGCCAGCAGCTCCCGTAGCGGGACCGCAGATACGCAGTATTTT. The gene calls are TRBV5-1 and TRBJ2-3, with 8 bases that match TRBD2. Germline V gives CDR1 SGHRS, CDR2 YFSETQ. The CDR3 contains 15 residues. The V gene end was trimmed by 3 bases and the J gene end by 4 bases; junction bases not matched to a gene: 7.

In DNA, the CDR3 is TGTGCCAGCACCTGGACCCCCACCGACTACTACGAGCAGTACTTC. This codes for CASTWTPTDYYEQYF. The J gene is TRBJ2-4, the V gene TRBV6-1, with D tentatively TRBD2 (5 bases). The DNA end lines up better with TRBJ2-7; the J call may be wrong. This CDR3 region has 15 residues. CDR1 is MNHNS, CDR2 SASEGT, per germline.

The rearrangement uses TRBV9 and TRBJ1-2; 7 positions agree with TRBD1. The V gene's germline CDR1 is SGDLS and CDR2 YYNGEE. After removal of 0 bases from V and 4 bases from J, the junction contained 3 bases not matched to a gene. This CDR3 comprises 14 residues. CDR3 protein: CASSVVRGSYGYTF. CDR3 in DNA: TGTGCCAGCAGCGTAGTCAGGGGGAGCTATGGCTACACCTTC.

This clonotype occurred a few times. This chain uses TRBV12-3 or TRBV12-4 with TRBJ2-5, with D perhaps TRBD2 (6 bases). V was clipped by 5 bases and J by 5 bases, with 15 bases between them. The CDR3 is 14 amino acids. CDR3 in amino acids: CASSATTRHETQYF. In DNA form, the CDR3 reads TGTGCCAGCAGTGCCACGACTAGGCACGAGACCCAGTACTTC.

The chain carries TRBV6-2 or TRBV6-3 and TRBJ2-1; TRBD2 matches at 10 bases. CDR1 MNHEY and CDR2 SVGEGT come from the germline V gene. The CDR3 length is 17 residues. With V trimmed by 0 bases and J by 0 bases, 2 bases remained unmatched. The CDR3 protein is CASSYSWTSGSYNEQFF. The CDR3 DNA reads as TGTGCCAGCAGTTACTCCTGGACTAGCGGCTCCTACAATGAGCAGTTCTTC.

V gene TRBV2 combines with J gene TRBJ2-7; D ambiguous. The V end lost 3 bases, the J end lost 0 bases, and 12 bases lay between the germline ends. This CDR3 is built from 15 residues. Germline V CDR1 and CDR2: SNHLY, FYNNEI. CDR3 sequence: CASSDPVVSSYEQYF. CDR3 coding DNA: TGTGCCAGCAGTGACCCCGTTGTGAGCTCCTACGAGCAGTACTTC.

This rearrangement joins TRBV6-5 to TRBJ1-1; D is possibly TRBD1 (6 bases). This CDR3 is 16 amino acids long. V was trimmed by 0 bases and J by 1 base, leaving 12 bases between them. The germline CDR1 and CDR2 sequences are MNHEY and SVGAGI. DNA of the CDR3: TGTGCCAGCAGTTACTCAGAGGCAGGGGCGAACACTGAAGCTTTCTTT. The encoded protein is CASSYSEAGANTEAFF.

Ten or more counts support this clonotype. The CDR3 region is CATGGLGYGYTF. Here the CDR3 DNA reads TGTGCCACCGGGGGATTAGGCTATGGCTACACCTTC. The rearrangement joins TRBV10-3 to TRBJ1-2; weak D call: TRBD1 (5 bases). Germline CDR1 is ENHRY and CDR2 is SYGVKD. This CDR3 region has 12 residues. V was cut by 10 bases and J by 4 bases, with 13 bases left in between.

The sample holds many counts of this clonotype. The rearrangement joins TRBV27 to TRBJ1-6; the D is unclear. The germline CDR1 and CDR2 sequences are MNHEY and SMNVEV (reference sequence). The CDR3 length is 14 residues. V was shortened by 5 bases and J by 0 bases, with 5 bases between the two germline ends. CDR3 DNA: TGTGCCAGCAGTAGAAGCTCCTATAATTCACCCCTCCACTTT. The encoded protein is CASSRSSYNSPLHF.

This clonotype came up a few times. The V call is TRBV12-3 or TRBV12-4, the J call TRBJ2-4, with TRBD2 matching over 10 bases. Trimming cost V 3 bases and J 0 bases; bases outside gene matches: 2. The CDR3 is 16 residues long. The CDR3 region is CASSFLAGVAKNIQYF. The DNA of the CDR3 is TGTGCCAGCAGTTTCCTAGCGGGAGTAGCCAAAAACATTCAGTACTTC.

This chain joins TRBV19 and TRBJ1-5; unclear D gene. This CDR3 has 14 residues. Deletions cut 3 bases from V and 7 bases from J, with 13 bases between. Germline CDR1 and CDR2: LNHDA and SQIVND (reference sequence). CDR3 sequence (DNA): TGTGCCAGTAGTATGAGGTCAGTTGGACAGCCCCAGCATTTT. Protein: CASSMRSVGQPQHF.

The chain recombines TRBV28 with TRBJ2-3; a weak D match, TRBD1 (5 bases). V was pared by 10 bases and J by 14 bases, with 22 bases between. The CDR3 extends over 12 amino acids. Per the germline V gene, CDR1 is MDHEN and CDR2 is SYDVKM. The CDR3: CATRSGAPVLYF. In DNA, the CDR3 is TGTGCCACCCGTTCTGGGGCCCCGGTTCTGTATTTT.

The genes are TRBV5-1 and TRBJ1-4; no clear D gene. Germline CDR1 SGHRS, CDR2 YFSETQ. Trimming pared 5 bases from V and 0 bases from J, leaving 14 bases between. The CDR3 is 16 amino acids. DNA for the CDR3: TGCGCCAGCAGGGGAGCAACCGGGTCAACTAATGAAAAACTGTTTTTT. Protein product: CASRGATGSTNEKLFF.

This clonotype has only a few counts. The rearrangement links TRBV20-1 to TRBJ1-5, with a weak D call TRBD1 (5 bases). The CDR3 totals 16 residues. The germline V gene encodes CDR1 DFQATT and CDR2 SNEGSKA (reference sequence). Trimming removed 0 bases at V and 0 bases at J, with 12 bases between. Here the CDR3 DNA reads TGCAGTGCTAGAGATCAAGGGGCCTATAGCAATCAGCCCCAGCATTTT. This translates into CSARDQGAYSNQPQHF.

In its sample, this clonotype was seen a few times. The chain joins TRBV3-1 to TRBJ2-5; TRBD2 aligns across 8 bases. With 3 bases clipped from V and 5 bases from J, the junction kept 5 bases outside the gene matches. CDR1 and CDR2 (germline): LGHDT, YNNKEL (reference sequence). The length of the CDR3 is 14 residues. The CDR3 DNA reads as TGTGCCAGCAGCCAGGGACTAGTTGGCGAGACCCAGTACTTC. As protein: CASSQGLVGETQYF.

Comment on this clonotype: A much larger clone differs by one base, so this may be a read error. The chain carries TRBV10-3 and TRBJ2-5, with 8 bases lining up with TRBD1. This CDR3 region has 13 residues. V was clipped by 6 bases and J by 11 bases; unmatched bases: 11. Germline V CDR1 and CDR2: ENHRY, SYGVKD. The CDR3 region is CAIRTGQGDEQYF. The CDR3 nucleotides read TGTGCCATCAGAACAGGACAGGGCGATGAGCAGTACTTC.